Each of the 10 T cell receptor beta chains below was sequenced from the same sample in a study of radiation and T cells in renal cell carcinoma (TCRdb year 2020). Taken with the paper, the label for time point translates to: baseline pretreatment blood. What the treatment or condition label conveys for this sample: 15 Gy SBRT to primary tumor, nephrectomy 4 weeks later. The library was produced with the immunoSEQ multiplex PCR assay. As stored in TCRdb, this immuneACCESS dataset retains in-frame rearrangements with V and J assigned. A fraction of the clones does not appear; measured against another copy, unresolved V genes explain less than half of the discrepancy, and the remainder lacks a known reason. The sample table holds 110,000 to 150,000 clones, of which approximately 82% were seen once. The ten most abundant clones make up around 21% of the sample. The material was blood, obtained from a patient whose treatment included radiotherapy and nephrectomy. Source of these receptors: a woman between 50 and 59 years old with renal cell carcinoma.

This chain uses TRBV6-5 with TRBJ2-3, with TRBD2 as a possible D gene (6 bases). Germline V gives CDR1 MNHEY, CDR2 SVGAGI. The CDR3 is 11 residues long. Trimming cost V 8 bases and J 11 bases, with 14 bases left between them. CDR3 amino acids: CASLGISGQYF. The DNA of the CDR3 is TGTGCCAGCCTGGGGATTAGCGGGCAGTATTTT.

The V gene is TRBV7-8, the J gene TRBJ2-7; D ambiguous. Between the trimmed V and J ends, which lost 7 bases and 0 bases, there was a span of 13 bases. There are 14 residues in the CDR3. Germline V gives CDR1 SGHVS, CDR2 FQNEAQ. The CDR3 sequence is CASTLTGYSYEQYF. The CDR3 DNA follows: TGTGCCAGCACGCTCACGGGTTACTCCTACGAGCAGTACTTC.

V is TRBV7-2 and J is TRBJ2-5; 10 nucleotides match TRBD2. Per the germline V gene, CDR1 is SGHTA and CDR2 is FQGNSA. The CDR3 covers 14 residues. The J segment lost 4 bases and the V segment lost 5 bases, leaving 4 bases of the junction unmatched. The CDR3 nucleotides are TGTGCCAGCAGCACAATAGCGGGAGGAGAGACCCAGTACTTC. It translates to CASSTIAGGETQYF.

This chain connects TRBV6-5 to TRBJ2-3; D remains ambiguous. This CDR3 is built from 15 residues. CDR1 is MNHEY, CDR2 SVGAGI, per germline. Trimming pared 6 bases from V and 1 base from J, leaving 14 bases between. DNA of the CDR3: TGTGCCAGCAGCTTCGGACGGTTTGGCACAGATACGCAGTATTTT. Protein: CASSFGRFGTDTQYF.

J is TRBJ1-1 and V is TRBV2; 9 nucleotides align to TRBD1. The CDR3 length is 15 residues. CDR1 and CDR2 from the germline V gene are SNHLY and FYNNEI. After removal of 7 bases from V and 3 bases from J, the junction contained 9 bases not matched to a gene. The CDR3 sequence: CASIGDRAVDTEAFF. The DNA for the CDR3 is TGTGCCAGCATTGGGGACAGGGCCGTGGACACTGAAGCTTTCTTT.

The rearrangement uses TRBV5-4 and TRBJ2-5; D gene ambiguous. V was cut by 0 bases and J by 0 bases, with 6 bases left in between. The CDR3 is made up of 14 amino acids. Germline values: CDR1 SGHNT, CDR2 YYREEE (reference sequence). The CDR3 sequence: CASSLGPDQETQYF. Written as DNA, the CDR3 is TGTGCCAGCAGCTTGGGGCCAGACCAAGAGACCCAGTACTTC.

The chain is built from TRBV6-5 and TRBJ1-1; 7 positions match TRBD1. CDR3 length: 13 amino acids. J was trimmed by 8 bases and V by 0 bases; bases with no gene match: 3. CDR1 is MNHEY, CDR2 SVGAGI, per germline. The CDR3 coding sequence is TGTGCCAGCAGTTACTCGGGGACAGCAGAAGCTTTCTTT. It specifies CASSYSGTAEAFF.

This chain uses TRBV10-3 with TRBJ1-2; unclear D gene. Trimming cost V 0 bases and J 4 bases, with 9 bases left between them. CDR3 length: 14 amino acids. Looked up from germline, CDR1 is ENHRY and CDR2 is SYGVKD. CDR3 in amino acids: CAISESRVSYGYTF. The CDR3 DNA reads as TGTGCCATCAGTGAGTCGAGGGTCTCCTATGGCTACACCTTC.

The chain combines TRBV2 with TRBJ2-7, with TRBD2 matching 9 bases. There are 16 residues in the CDR3. Trimming cost V 3 bases and J 6 bases; bases outside gene matches: 12. Germline CDR1 reads SNHLY; CDR2 reads FYNNEI. CDR3 sequence reads: CASSEGLAGALGEQYF. The CDR3 region has the DNA TGTGCCAGCAGTGAGGGGTTAGCGGGAGCGTTGGGCGAGCAGTACTTC.

This clone was picked up one time. The chain combines TRBV20-1 with TRBJ2-1; D may correspond to TRBD1 or TRBD2 (5 bases each). V lost 3 bases and J 16 bases, leaving 16 bases between the germline ends. The germline V gene has CDR1 DFQATT and CDR2 SNEGSKA (reference sequence). The CDR3 extends over 11 amino acids. CDR3 amino acids: CSASGLGPYFF. The CDR3 nucleotides are TGCAGTGCTAGTGGGTTGGGACCCTACTTCTTC.